The rows below give T cell receptor beta chains drawn from one sample of a study of early T cells in non-severe SARS-CoV-2 infection. TCRdb called the 5' RACE reads again in MiXCR, with one record for every CDR3 protein. Here the sample spans approximately 65,000 distinct CDR3 sequences, 11% being singletons. The sequencing input was whole blood. All receptors come from an adult who was a healthcare worker with PCR-confirmed SARS-CoV-2 infection or an uninfected control (not recorded which). Both conserved end residues are trimmed from each CDR3. Each record gives: clone size, V gene, J gene, CDR3 protein. The size field is filled for only some rows; it gives once, few, many or a size class.

many,TRBV9,TRBJ2-3,ASSAPSGRGFTDTQY
few,TRBV7-2,TRBJ2-3,ASSRQSGSTDTQY
.,TRBV2,TRBJ2-3,ASRMRDTQY
few,TRBV6-2/TRBV6-3,TRBJ2-3,ASSFGTSSDTQY
.,TRBV7-3,TRBJ2-3,ASSAHRYRKSDTQY
.,TRBV29-1,TRBJ1-1,SVGRITEAF
few,TRBV25-1,TRBJ2-4,ASSDLLGSQNIQY
many,TRBV20-1,TRBJ2-7,SALSSYEQY
.,TRBV6-6,TRBJ2-2,ASRANTGELF
.,TRBV24-1,TRBJ2-1,ATSDLRQGWHEQF
many,TRBV10-3,TRBJ2-7,AISDGQGSYEQY
few,TRBV18,TRBJ1-1,ASSPSRDRGTEAF
many,TRBV28,TRBJ2-4,ASSGGEAKNIQY
few,TRBV29-1,TRBJ2-3,SVLGTGVDTQY
few,TRBV7-9,TRBJ1-2,ASSGKGASNYGYT
.,TRBV12-3/TRBV12-4,TRBJ1-4,ASSFSLAADSTNEKLF
few,TRBV7-2,TRBJ1-4,ASSAQGTTNEKLF
.,TRBV3-2,TRBJ2-2,ASSQGLLNTGELF
few,TRBV28,TRBJ2-7,ASSESTATGYEQY
few,TRBV5-5,TRBJ1-3,ASSPLAGNTIY
many,TRBV10-1,TRBJ2-2,ASQDMNTGELF
.,TRBV3-1,TRBJ2-3,ASSQVTAATDTQY
few,TRBV6-1,TRBJ2-5,ASNTGSYQETQY
.,TRBV30,TRBJ2-7,AWSVDASYEQY
few,TRBV21-1,TRBJ2-7,ASSKDNPLSPYEQY
.,TRBV7-2,TRBJ1-1,ASSQQGAGSEAF
many,TRBV7-2,TRBJ2-1,ASSLAAGSYNEQF
.,TRBV20-1,TRBJ2-7,SAADRGYEQY
many,TRBV7-6,TRBJ2-1,ASSFGLAYYNEQF
.,TRBV10-2,TRBJ1-1,ASKAEEQKAF
few,TRBV12-3/TRBV12-4,TRBJ2-3,ASLWGLRTDTQY
.,TRBV2,TRBJ1-4,ASSIQDFGEKLF
many,TRBV5-1,TRBJ2-7,ASSPEPSSGVGQY